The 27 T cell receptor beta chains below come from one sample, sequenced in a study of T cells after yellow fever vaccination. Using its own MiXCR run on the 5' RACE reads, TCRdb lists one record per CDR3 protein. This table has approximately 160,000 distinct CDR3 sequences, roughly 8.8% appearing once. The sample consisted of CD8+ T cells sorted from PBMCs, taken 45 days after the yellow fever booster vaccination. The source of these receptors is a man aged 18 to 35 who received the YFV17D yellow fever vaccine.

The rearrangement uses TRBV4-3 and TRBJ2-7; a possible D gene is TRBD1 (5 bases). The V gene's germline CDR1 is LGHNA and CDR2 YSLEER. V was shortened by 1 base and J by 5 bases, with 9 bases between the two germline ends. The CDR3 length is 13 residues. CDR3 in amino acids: CASSQGQTHEQYF. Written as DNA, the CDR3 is TGCGCCAGCAGCCAAGGACAGACCCACGAGCAGTACTTC.

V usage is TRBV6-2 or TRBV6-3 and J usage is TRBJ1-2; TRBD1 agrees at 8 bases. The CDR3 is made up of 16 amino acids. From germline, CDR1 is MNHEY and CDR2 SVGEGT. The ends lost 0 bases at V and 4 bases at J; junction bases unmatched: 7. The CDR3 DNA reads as TGTGCCAGCAGTTACTCAGCAGGGGGCAGGAGCTATGGCTACACCTTC. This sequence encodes CASSYSAGGRSYGYTF.

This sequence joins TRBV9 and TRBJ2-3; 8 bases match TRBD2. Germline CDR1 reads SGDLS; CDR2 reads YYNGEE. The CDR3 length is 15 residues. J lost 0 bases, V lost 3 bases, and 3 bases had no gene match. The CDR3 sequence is CASSEERGSTDTQYF. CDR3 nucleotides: TGTGCCAGCAGCGAGGAGCGGGGGAGCACAGATACGCAGTATTTT.

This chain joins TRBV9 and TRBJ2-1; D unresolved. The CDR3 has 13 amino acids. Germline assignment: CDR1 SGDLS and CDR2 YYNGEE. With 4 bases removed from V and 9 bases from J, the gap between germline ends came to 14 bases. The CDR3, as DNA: TGTGCCAGCAGCCCAAGAGGTGCCCGTGAGCAGTTCTTC. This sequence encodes CASSPRGAREQFF.

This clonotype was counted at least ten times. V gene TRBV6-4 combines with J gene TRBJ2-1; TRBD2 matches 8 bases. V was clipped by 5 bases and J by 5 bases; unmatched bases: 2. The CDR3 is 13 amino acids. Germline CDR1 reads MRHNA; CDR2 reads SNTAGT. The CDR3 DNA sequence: TGTGCCAGCAGTCCGACTAGCGACAATGAGCAGTTCTTC. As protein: CASSPTSDNEQFF.

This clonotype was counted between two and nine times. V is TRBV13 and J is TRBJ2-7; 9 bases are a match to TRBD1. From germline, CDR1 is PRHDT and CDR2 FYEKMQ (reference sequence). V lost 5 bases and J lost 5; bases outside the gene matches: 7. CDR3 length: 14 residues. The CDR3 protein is CASSTTDRGNEQYF. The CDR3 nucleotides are TGTGCCAGCAGCACAACGGACAGGGGCAACGAGCAGTACTTC.

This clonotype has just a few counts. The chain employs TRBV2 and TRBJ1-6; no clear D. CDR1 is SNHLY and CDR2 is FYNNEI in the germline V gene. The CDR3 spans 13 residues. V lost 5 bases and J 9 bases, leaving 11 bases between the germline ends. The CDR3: CASSPYDGSPLHF. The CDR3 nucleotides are TGTGCCAGCAGTCCGTACGACGGTTCACCCCTCCACTTT.

CDR3 coding DNA: TGTGCCAGCAGCCATGCCGGGACCGCGGTGACTGATACGCAGTATTTT. It yields the protein CASSHAGTAVTDTQYF. The rearrangement uses TRBV14 and TRBJ2-3; D could derive from TRBD1 or TRBD2 (5 bases each). The CDR3 sequence is 16 residues long. The V end was cut by 3 bases, the J end by 6 bases, with 19 bases between. Germline V CDR1 and CDR2: SGHDN, FVKESK.

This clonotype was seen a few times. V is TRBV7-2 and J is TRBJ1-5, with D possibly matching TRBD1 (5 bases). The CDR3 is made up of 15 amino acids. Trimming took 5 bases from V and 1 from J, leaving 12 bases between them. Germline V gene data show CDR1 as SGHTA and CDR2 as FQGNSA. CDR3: CASSDSWGSNQPQHF. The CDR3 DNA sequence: TGTGCCAGCAGCGACAGCTGGGGGAGCAATCAGCCCCAGCATTTT.

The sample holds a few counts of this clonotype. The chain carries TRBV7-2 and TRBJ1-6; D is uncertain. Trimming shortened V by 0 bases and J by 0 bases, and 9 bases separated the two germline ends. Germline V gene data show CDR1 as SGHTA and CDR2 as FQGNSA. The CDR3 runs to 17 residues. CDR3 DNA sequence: TGTGCCAGCAGCTTAGCGCCGAGTCCCTCCTATAATTCACCCCTCCACTTT. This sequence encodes CASSLAPSPSYNSPLHF.

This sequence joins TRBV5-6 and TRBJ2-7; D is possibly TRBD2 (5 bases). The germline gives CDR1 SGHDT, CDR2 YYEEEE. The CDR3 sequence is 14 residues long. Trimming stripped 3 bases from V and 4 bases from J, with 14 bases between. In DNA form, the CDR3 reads TGTGCCAGCAGCTGGAGGCCCCCGGGTTACGAGCAGTACTTC. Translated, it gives CASSWRPPGYEQYF.

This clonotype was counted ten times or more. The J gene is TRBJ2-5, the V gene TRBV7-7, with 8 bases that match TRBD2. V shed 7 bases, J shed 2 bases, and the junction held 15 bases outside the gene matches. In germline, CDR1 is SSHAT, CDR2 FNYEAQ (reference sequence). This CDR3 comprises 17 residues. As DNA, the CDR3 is TGTGCCAGCATCCGACCCGGAGTGGTAGCGGGGCAAGAGACCCAGTACTTC. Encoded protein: CASIRPGVVAGQETQYF.

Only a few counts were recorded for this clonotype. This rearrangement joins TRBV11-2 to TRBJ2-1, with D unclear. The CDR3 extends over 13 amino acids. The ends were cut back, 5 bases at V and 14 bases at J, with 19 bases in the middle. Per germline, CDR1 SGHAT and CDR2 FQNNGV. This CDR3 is CASSARAGGSEFF. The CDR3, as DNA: TGTGCCAGCAGCGCTCGGGCCGGTGGATCGGAGTTCTTC.

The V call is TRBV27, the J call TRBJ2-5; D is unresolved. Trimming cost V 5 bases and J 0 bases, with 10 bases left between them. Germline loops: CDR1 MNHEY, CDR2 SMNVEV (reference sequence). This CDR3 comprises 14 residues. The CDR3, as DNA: TGTGCCAGCAGTACTGGGATTAACCAAGAGACCCAGTACTTC. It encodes CASSTGINQETQYF.

CDR3 DNA sequence: TGTGCCAGCAGCGCAAGGGCAGGGAGGAGCACCGGGGAGCTGTTTTTT. Protein sequence: CASSARAGRSTGELFF. The V and J genes are TRBV7-9 and TRBJ2-2; D might be TRBD2 (6 bases). Trimming took off 5 bases at V and 4 bases at J, with 17 bases between the two ends. The CDR3 length is 16 residues. Germline CDR1 reads SEHNR; CDR2 reads FQNEAQ (reference sequence).

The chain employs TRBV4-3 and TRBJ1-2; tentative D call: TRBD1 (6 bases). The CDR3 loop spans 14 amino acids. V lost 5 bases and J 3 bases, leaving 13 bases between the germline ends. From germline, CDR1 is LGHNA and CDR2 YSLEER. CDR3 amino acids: CASSTSTGDYGYTF. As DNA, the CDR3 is TGCGCCAGCAGCACCTCGACAGGAGACTATGGCTACACCTTC.

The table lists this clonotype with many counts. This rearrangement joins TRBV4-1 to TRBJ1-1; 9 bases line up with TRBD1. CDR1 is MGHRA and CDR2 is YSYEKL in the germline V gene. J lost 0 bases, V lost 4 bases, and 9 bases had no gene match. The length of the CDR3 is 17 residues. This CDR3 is CASSRGQGLGMNTEAFF. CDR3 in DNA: TGCGCCAGCAGCCGCGGACAGGGGTTGGGAATGAACACTGAAGCTTTCTTT.

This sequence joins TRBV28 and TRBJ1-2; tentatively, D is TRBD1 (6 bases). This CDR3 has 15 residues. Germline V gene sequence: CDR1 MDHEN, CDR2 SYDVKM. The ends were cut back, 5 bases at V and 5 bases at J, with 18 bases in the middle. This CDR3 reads CASSPSRGQGYGYTF. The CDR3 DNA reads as TGTGCCAGCAGTCCTTCCCGTGGGCAGGGGTATGGCTACACCTTC.

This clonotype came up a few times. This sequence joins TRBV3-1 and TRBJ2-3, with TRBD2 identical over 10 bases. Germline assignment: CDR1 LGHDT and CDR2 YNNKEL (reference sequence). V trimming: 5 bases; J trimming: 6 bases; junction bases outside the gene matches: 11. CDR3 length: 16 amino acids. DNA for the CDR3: TGTGCCAGCAGCAAGGGGGGACTAGCGTCCCTGGATACGCAGTATTTT. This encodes CASSKGGLASLDTQYF.

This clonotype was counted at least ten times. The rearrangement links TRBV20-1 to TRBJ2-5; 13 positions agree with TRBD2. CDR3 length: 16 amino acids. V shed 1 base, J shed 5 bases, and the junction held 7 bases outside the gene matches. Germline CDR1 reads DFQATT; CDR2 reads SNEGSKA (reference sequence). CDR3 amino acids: CSARGKLAGGPETQYF. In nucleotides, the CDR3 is TGCAGTGCTAGAGGAAAACTAGCGGGGGGGCCCGAGACCCAGTACTTC.

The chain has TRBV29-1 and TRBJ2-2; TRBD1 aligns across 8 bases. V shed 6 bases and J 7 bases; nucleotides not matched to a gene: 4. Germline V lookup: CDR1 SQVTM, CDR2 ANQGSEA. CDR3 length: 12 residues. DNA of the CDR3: TGCAGCGTGAGACAGGGGAGCGGGGAGCTGTTTTTT. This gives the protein CSVRQGSGELFF.

CDR3 in DNA: TGTGCCAGCAGCCCCGGGACCTCATACAATGAGCAGTTCTTC. Protein: CASSPGTSYNEQFF. The genes are TRBV6-2 or TRBV6-3 and TRBJ2-1, with D perhaps being TRBD1 or TRBD2 (5 bases each). CDR1 and CDR2 from the germline V gene are MNHEY and SVGEGT. The CDR3 loop spans 14 amino acids. V lost 6 bases, J lost 4 bases, and 13 bases lay in between.

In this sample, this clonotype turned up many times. The CDR3, as DNA: TGCAGTGCTGCCACTTCGCTCTCCTACAATGAGCAGTTCTTC. Residues: CSAATSLSYNEQFF. This chain joins TRBV20-1 and TRBJ2-1; D call uncertain. V shed 5 bases and J shed 0 bases, with 11 bases lying between them. CDR1 is DFQATT and CDR2 is SNEGSKA in the germline V gene (reference sequence). There are 14 residues in the CDR3.

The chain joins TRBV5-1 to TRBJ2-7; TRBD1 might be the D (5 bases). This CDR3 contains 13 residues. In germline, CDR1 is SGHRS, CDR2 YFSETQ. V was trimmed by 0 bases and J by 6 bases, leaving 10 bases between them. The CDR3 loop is CASSLGGKAEQYF. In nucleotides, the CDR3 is TGCGCCAGCAGCTTGGGGGGCAAGGCCGAGCAGTACTTC.

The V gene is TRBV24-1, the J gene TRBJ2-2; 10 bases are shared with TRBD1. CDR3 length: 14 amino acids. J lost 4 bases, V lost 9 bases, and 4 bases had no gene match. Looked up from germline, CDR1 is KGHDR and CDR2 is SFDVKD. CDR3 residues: CATGTGAPTGELFF. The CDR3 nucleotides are TGTGCCACCGGGACAGGGGCCCCCACCGGGGAGCTGTTTTTT.

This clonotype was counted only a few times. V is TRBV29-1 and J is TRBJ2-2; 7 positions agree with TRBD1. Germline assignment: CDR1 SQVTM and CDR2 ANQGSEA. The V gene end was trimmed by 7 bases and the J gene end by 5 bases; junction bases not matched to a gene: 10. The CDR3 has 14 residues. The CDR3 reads CSGAGTVRTGELFF. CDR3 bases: TGCAGCGGGGCCGGGACAGTCCGTACCGGGGAGCTGTTTTTT.

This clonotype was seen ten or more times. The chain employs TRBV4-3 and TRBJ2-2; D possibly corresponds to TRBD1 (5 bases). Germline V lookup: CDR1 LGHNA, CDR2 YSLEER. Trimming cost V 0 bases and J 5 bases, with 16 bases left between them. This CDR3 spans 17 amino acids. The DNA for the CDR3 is TGCGCCAGCAGCCAAGAATTTACCAGAAGGGGTACCGGGGAGCTGTTTTTT. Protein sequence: CASSQEFTRRGTGELFF.